The clone carrying this T cell receptor (beta chain) occurred a few times. TCRdb itself ran the 5' RACE reads through MiXCR, one entry per CDR3 protein. This sample has 250,000 to 350,000 distinct CDR3 sequences, with about 17% found just once. The germline gives CDR1 SGHNT, CDR2 YYREEE (reference sequence). With V trimmed by 4 bases and J by 5 bases, 12 bases remained unmatched. This CDR3 is 16 amino acids long. These data come from a study of T-cell memory formation after mild COVID-19. This receptor was obtained from a man between 18 and 29 years old who had mild COVID-19 (a few samples of this study predate the infection). Cell type and time point are not known. The sample taken for sequencing was PBMCs or a T cell subset sorted from them (not recorded which). V is TRBV5-4 and J is TRBJ2-3, with 8 bases identical to TRBD2. The CDR3 region is CASSRSGGGREDTQYF. CDR3 coding DNA: TGTGCCAGCAGCCGAAGCGGCGGGGGGCGGGAAGATACGCAGTATTTT.